This TCR beta chain was retrieved from a study of T-cell memory formation after mild COVID-19. CDR3 length: 17 amino acids. V lost 1 base to trimming and J lost 1 base; unmatched junction nucleotides: 4. The V gene's germline CDR1 is SGDLS and CDR2 YYNGEE. TCRdb passed the 5' RACE reads through MiXCR, listing each CDR3 protein once. The sample records hundreds of thousands of distinct CDR3 sequences, approximately 15% being singletons. Study observations and caveats: CD4/CD8 balance characterized clones contracting day 15 to 85, and CD4+ skew characterized later expanders.

A few counts support this clonotype. Its antigen is as yet unknown. The source material was PBMCs or a T cell subset sorted from them (not recorded which). This chain links TRBV9 with TRBJ2-3, with 12 bases fitting TRBD2. The sequence came from a man between 18 and 29 years old who had mild COVID-19 (a few samples of this study predate the infection). Cell type and time point are not known. CDR3 in amino acids: CASSVLAGGLGTDTQYF. The CDR3 bases are TGTGCCAGCAGCGTACTAGCGGGGGGGCTTGGCACAGATACGCAGTATTTT.